The clone carrying this T cell receptor (beta chain) was seen repeatedly, ten times or more. Its antigen is not identified. TCRdb passed the 5' RACE reads through MiXCR, listing each CDR3 protein once. This table has around 50,000 distinct CDR3 sequences, 17% appearing once. Study results and limitations: Tumor memory CD4+ T cell TCR gene usage was found to cluster with blood and lymph node memory CD4+ cells and with lymph node naive CD4+ cells.

The sample was naive CD4+ T cells sorted from blood. Subset of the sample: naive CD4+ T cells, CD4+CD45RA+CD25-. The receptor's source is a female donor with breast cancer.

The CDR3 DNA follows: TGCAGCGTGCCGACAGGCGGGGAGGAGACCCAGTACTTC. Translating gives CSVPTGGEETQYF. The rearrangement uses TRBV29-1 and TRBJ2-5; D tentatively reads TRBD1 or TRBD2 (6 bases each). Between the trimmed V and J ends, which lost 6 bases and 5 bases, there was a span of 16 bases. Germline loops: CDR1 SQVTM, CDR2 ANQGSEA. The CDR3 covers 13 residues.